This T cell receptor (beta chain) was sequenced during a study of shared clonotypes between healthy human individuals. CDR1 and CDR2 from the germline V gene are SEHNR and FQNEAQ (reference sequence). The CDR3 contains 13 residues. V was cut by 5 bases and J by 4 bases, with 10 bases left in between. A deep-level run was used for the assay. The assay was immunoSEQ multiplex PCR, and TCRdb's table has in-frame clones only and misses some. The sample lists over 850,000 clones, 75% to 85% occurring once. Into CD45RA+ naive and CD45RA-negative memory subsets, the CD4+ cells were split. The sequence was collected from a man between 18 and 29 years old in good health. Some clones in this sample may be carry-over from other donors' samples. The chain combines TRBV7-9 with TRBJ2-3; no clear D. Sequencing used memory CD4+ T cells from PBMCs. Sample subset: CD45RA-negative fraction. CDR3 bases: TGTGCCAGCAGCCCCCTCGTAGCAGATACGCAGTATTTT. Residues: CASSPLVADTQYF.